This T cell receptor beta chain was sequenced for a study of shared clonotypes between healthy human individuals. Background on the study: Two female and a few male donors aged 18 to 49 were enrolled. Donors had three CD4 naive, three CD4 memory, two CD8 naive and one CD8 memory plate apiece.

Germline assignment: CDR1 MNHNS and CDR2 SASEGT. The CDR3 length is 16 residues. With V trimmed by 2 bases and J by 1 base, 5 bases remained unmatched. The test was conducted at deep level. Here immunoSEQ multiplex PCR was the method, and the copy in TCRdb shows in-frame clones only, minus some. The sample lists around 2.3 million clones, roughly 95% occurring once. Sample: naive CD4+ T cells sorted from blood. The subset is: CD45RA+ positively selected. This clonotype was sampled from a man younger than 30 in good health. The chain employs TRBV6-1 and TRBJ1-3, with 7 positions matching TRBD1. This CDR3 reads CASSESRGSSGNTIYF. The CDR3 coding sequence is TGTGCCAGCAGTGAAAGCAGGGGGAGTTCTGGAAACACCATATATTTT.